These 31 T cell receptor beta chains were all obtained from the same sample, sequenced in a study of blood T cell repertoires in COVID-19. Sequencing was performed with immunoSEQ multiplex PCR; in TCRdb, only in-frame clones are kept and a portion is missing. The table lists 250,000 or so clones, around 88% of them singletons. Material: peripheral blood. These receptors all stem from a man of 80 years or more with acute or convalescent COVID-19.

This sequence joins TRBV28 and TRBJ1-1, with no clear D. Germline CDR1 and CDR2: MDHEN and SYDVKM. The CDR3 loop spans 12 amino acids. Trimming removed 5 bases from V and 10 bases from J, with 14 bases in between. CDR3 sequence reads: CASSLGVYGAFF. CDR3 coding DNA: TGTGCCAGCAGTCTCGGGGTTTACGGAGCTTTCTTT.

The CDR3 DNA reads as TGTGCCAGCAGTACCCCCTCCGTCGAGGGCTACACCTTC. It is translated as CASSTPSVEGYTF. V usage is TRBV28 and J usage is TRBJ1-2; D is unresolved. Looked up from germline, CDR1 is MDHEN and CDR2 is SYDVKM. The CDR3 loop spans 13 amino acids. V was clipped by 5 bases and J by 8 bases, with 15 bases between them.

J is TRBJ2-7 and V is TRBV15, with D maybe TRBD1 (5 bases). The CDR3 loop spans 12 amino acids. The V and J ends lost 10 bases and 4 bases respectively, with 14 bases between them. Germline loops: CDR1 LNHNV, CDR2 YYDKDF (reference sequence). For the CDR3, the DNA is TGTGCCAGCCGAACAGGTCGGTACGAGCAGTACTTC. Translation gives CASRTGRYEQYF.

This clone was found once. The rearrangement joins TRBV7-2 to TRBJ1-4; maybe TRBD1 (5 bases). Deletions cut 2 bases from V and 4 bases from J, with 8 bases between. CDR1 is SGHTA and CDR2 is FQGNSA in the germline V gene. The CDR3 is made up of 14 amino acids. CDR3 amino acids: CASSLTGLNEKLFF. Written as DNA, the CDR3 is TGTGCCAGCAGCTTAACAGGCCTTAATGAAAAACTGTTTTTT.

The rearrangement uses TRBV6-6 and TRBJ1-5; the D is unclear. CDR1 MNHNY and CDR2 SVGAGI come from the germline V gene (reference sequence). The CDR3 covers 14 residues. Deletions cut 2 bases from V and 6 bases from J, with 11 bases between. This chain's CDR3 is CASSYLNFVQPQHF. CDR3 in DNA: TGTGCCAGCAGTTACCTGAACTTTGTTCAGCCCCAGCATTTT.

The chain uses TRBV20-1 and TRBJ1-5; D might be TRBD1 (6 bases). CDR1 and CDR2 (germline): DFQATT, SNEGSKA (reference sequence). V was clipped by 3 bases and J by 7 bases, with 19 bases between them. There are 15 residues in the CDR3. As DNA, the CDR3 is TGCAGTGCTAGTCCCCCAGGGGCTGGTAGCCAGCCCCAGCATTTT. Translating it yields CSASPPGAGSQPQHF.

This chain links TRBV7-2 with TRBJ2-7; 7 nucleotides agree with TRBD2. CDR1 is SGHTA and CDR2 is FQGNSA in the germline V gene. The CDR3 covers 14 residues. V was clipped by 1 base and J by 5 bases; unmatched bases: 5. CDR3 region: CASSLGWEGNEQYF. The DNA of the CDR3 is TGTGCCAGCAGCTTAGGGTGGGAGGGGAACGAGCAGTACTTC. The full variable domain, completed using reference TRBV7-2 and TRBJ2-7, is GAGVSQSPSNKVTEKGKDVELRCDPISGHTALYWYRQSLGQGLEFLIYFQGNSAPDKSGLPSDRFSAERTGGSVSTLTIQRTQQEDSAVYLCASSLGWEGNEQYFGPGTRLTVT.

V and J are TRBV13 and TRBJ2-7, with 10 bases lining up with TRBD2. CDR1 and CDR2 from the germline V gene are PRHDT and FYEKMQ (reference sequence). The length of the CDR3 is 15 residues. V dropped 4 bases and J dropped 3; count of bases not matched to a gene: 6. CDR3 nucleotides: TGTGCCAGCAGCTCATACGGGACTAGCGTCTACGAGCAGTACTTC. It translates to CASSSYGTSVYEQYF. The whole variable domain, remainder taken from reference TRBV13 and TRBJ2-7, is AAGVIQSPRHLIKEKRETATLKCYPIPRHDTVYWYQQGPGQDPQFLISFYEKMQSDKGSIPDRFSAQQFSDYHSELNMSSLELGDSALYFCASSSYGTSVYEQYFGPGTRLTVT.

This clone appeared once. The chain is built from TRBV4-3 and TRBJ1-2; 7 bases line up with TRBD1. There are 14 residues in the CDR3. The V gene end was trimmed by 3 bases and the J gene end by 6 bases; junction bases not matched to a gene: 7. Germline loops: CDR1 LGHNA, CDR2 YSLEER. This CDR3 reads CASSQFGTEHGYTF. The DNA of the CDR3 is TGCGCCAGCAGCCAGTTCGGGACAGAGCATGGCTACACCTTC.

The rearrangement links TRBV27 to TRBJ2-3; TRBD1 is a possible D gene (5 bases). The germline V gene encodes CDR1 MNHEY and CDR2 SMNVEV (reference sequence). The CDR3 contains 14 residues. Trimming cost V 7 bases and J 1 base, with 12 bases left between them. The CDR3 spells CASTDSKGTDTQYF. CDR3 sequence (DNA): TGTGCCAGCACTGACAGCAAGGGCACAGATACGCAGTATTTT.

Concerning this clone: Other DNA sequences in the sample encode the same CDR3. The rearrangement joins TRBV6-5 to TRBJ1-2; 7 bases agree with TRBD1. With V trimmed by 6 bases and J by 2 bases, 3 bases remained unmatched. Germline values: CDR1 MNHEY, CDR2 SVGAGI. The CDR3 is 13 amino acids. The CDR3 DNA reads TGTGCCAGCAGGCGGACAGGAAACTATGGCTACACCTTC. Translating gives CASRRTGNYGYTF.

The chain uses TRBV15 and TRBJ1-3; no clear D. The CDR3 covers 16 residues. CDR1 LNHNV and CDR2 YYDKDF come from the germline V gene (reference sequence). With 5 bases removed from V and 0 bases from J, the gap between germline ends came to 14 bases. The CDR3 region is CATSDNWSPSGNTIYF. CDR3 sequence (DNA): TGTGCCACCAGCGACAATTGGTCACCCTCTGGAAACACCATATATTTT.

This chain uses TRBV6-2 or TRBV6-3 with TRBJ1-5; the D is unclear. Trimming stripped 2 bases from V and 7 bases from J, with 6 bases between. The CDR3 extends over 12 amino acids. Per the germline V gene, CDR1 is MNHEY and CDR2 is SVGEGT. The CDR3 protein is CASSYPRQPQHF. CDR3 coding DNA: TGTGCCAGCAGTTACCCCAGGCAGCCCCAGCATTTT.

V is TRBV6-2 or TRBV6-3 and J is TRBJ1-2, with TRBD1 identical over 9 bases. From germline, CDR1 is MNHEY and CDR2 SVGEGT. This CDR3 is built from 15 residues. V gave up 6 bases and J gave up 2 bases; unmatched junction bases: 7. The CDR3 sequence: CASSSDRGTNYGYTF. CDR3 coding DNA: TGTGCCAGCAGCTCGGACAGGGGAACCAACTATGGCTACACCTTC.

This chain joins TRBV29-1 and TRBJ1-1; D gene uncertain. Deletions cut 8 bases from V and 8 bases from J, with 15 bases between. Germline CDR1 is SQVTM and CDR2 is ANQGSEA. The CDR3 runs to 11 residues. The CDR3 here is CSTKSGGEAFF. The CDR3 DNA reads TGCAGCACGAAGTCCGGAGGAGAAGCTTTCTTT.

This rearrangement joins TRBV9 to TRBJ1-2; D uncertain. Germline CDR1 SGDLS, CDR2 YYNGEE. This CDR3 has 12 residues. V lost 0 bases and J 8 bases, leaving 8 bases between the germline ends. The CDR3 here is CASSVGQLGYTF. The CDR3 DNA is TGTGCCAGCAGCGTAGGGCAGTTGGGCTACACCTTC.

CDR3 protein: CASSQVGGRDAYEQYF. CDR3 nucleotides: TGTGCCAGCAGCCAGGTGGGCGGGAGGGACGCCTACGAGCAGTACTTC. The V gene is TRBV11-2, the J gene TRBJ2-7; the match to TRBD2 covers 9 bases. With 5 bases clipped from V and 2 bases from J, the junction kept 10 bases outside the gene matches. Per the germline V gene, CDR1 is SGHAT and CDR2 is FQNNGV. There are 16 residues in the CDR3.

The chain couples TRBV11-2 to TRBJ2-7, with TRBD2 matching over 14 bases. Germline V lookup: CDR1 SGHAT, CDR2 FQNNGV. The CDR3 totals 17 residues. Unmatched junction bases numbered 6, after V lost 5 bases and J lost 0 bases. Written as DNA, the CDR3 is TGTGCCAGCAGCCGAGGACTAGCGGGAGGTAGCTCCTACGAGCAGTACTTC. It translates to CASSRGLAGGSSYEQYF.

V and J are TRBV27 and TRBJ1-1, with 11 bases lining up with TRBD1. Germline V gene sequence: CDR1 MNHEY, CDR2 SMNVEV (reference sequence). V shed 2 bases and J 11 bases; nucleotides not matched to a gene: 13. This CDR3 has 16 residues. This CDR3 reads CASSLRDRGAPPGAFF. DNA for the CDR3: TGTGCCAGCAGTTTACGGGACAGGGGGGCCCCGCCTGGGGCTTTCTTT.

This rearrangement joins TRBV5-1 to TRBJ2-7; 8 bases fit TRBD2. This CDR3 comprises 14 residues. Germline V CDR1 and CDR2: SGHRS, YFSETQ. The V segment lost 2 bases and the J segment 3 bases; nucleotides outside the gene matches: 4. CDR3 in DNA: TGCGCCAGCAGCTTCGTTGCGGGGGGCTACGAGCAGTACTTC. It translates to CASSFVAGGYEQYF.

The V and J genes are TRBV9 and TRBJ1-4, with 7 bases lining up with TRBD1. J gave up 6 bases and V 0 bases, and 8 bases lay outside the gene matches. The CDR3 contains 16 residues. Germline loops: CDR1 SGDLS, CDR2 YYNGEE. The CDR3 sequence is CASSVGLGQPDEKLFF. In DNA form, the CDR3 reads TGTGCCAGCAGCGTAGGCCTGGGACAGCCGGATGAAAAACTGTTTTTT. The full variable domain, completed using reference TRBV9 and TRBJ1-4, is DSGVTQTPKHLITATGQRVTLRCSPRSGDLSVYWYQQSLDQGLQFLIQYYNGEERAKGNILERFSAQQFPDLHSELNLSSLELGDSALYFCASSVGLGQPDEKLFFGSGTQLSVL.

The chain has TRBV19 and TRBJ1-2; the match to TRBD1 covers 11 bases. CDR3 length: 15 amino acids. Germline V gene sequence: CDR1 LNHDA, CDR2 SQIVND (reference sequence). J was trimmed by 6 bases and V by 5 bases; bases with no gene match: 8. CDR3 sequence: CASSARDRGTNGYTF. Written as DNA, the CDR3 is TGTGCCAGTAGTGCCCGGGACAGGGGGACCAATGGCTACACCTTC.

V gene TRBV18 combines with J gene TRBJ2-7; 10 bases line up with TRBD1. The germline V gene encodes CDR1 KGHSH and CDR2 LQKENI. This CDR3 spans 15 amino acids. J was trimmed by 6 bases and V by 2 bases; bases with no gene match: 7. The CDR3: CASSPDRGPGSEQYF. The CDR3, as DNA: TGTGCCAGCTCACCAGACAGGGGGCCTGGTAGCGAGCAGTACTTC.

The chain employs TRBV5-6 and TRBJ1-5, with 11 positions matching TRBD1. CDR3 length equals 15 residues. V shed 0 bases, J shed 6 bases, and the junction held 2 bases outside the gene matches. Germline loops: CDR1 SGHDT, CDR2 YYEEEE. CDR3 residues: CASSLGTGGFQPQHF. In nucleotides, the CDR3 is TGTGCCAGCAGCTTGGGGACAGGGGGCTTTCAGCCCCAGCATTTT.

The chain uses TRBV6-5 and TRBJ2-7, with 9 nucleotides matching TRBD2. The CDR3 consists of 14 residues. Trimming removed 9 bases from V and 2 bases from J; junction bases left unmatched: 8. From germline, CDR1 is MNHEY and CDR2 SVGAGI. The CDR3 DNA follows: TGTGCCAGTGTTATCAGCGGGGGGACCTACGAGCAGTACTTC. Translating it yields CASVISGGTYEQYF.

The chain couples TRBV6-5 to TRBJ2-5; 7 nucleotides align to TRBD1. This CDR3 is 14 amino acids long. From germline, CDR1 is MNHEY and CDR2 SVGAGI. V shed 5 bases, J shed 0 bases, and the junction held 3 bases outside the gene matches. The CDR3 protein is CASSLGQDQETQYF. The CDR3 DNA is TGTGCCAGCAGTCTAGGACAGGACCAAGAGACCCAGTACTTC.

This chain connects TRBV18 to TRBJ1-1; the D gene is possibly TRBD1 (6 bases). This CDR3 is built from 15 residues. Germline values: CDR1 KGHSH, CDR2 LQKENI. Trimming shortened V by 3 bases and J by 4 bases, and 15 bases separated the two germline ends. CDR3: CASSPNRAGGTEAFF. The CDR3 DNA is TGTGCCAGCTCACCTAACAGGGCGGGTGGCACTGAAGCTTTCTTT.

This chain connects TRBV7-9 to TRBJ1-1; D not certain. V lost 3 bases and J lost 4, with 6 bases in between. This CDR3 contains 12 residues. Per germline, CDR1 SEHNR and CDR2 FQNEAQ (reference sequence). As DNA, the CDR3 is TGTGCCAGCAGCTTGCGCGGCACTGAAGCTTTCTTT. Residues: CASSLRGTEAFF.

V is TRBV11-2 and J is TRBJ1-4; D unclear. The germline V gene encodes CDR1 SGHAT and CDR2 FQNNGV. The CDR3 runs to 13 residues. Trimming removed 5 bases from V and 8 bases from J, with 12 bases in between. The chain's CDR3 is CASSRQFAEKLFF. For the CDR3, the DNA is TGTGCCAGCAGCCGTCAATTCGCGGAAAAACTGTTTTTT.

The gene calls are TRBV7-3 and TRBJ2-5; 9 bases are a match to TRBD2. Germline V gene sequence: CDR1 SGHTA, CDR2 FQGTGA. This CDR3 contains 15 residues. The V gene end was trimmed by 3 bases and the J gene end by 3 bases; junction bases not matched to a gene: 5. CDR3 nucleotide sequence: TGTGCCAGCAGCTTCCGAGCGGGGGGTGAAGAGACCCAGTACTTC. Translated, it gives CASSFRAGGEETQYF.

The CDR3 loop reads CASSLRGEGTERKQFF. The CDR3 DNA sequence: TGTGCCAGCAGCCTTCGCGGAGAGGGCACCGAAAGGAAGCAGTTCTTC. The J gene is TRBJ2-1, the V gene TRBV5-5, with TRBD2 as a possible D gene (5 bases). CDR1 is SGHKS and CDR2 is YYEKEE in the germline V gene (reference sequence). V was clipped by 4 bases and J by 11 bases, with 25 bases between them. CDR3 size: 16 residues. The complete variable domain, with remaining parts taken from reference TRBV5-5 and TRBJ2-1, reads DAGVTQSPTHLIKTRGQQVTLRCSPISGHKSVSWYQQVLGQGPQFIFQYYEKEERGRGNFPDRFSARQFPNYSSELNVNALLLGDSALYLCASSLRGEGTERKQFFGPGTRLTVL.